This T cell receptor (beta chain) was captured by sequencing in a study of siplizumab effects on memory and regulatory T cells. Study-level points and caveats: Naive T cells appeared more varied than memory cells and looked like key alloresponse contributors.

V lost 1 base and J lost 1, with 9 bases in between. This CDR3 is 15 amino acids long. Per germline, CDR1 SGHRS and CDR2 YFSETQ. Points on this clone: Its antigen is unidentified.

The repertoire was sequenced with immunoSEQ multiplex PCR; TCRdb's copy has only in-frame clones and lacks some. This sample has about 110,000 clones, with about 90% found just once. The sequencing input was Tregs sorted from blood. The clonotype was recovered from a human donor in good health. The chain combines TRBV5-1 with TRBJ1-5; the D is unclear. DNA for the CDR3: TGCGCCAGCAGCTTGAGTGGGAGAAGCAATCAGCCCCAGCATTTT. Translating it yields CASSLSGRSNQPQHF.